Here is one T cell receptor beta chain with its context. There is no known antigen for this receptor. Base qualities are not recorded, but no much larger clone differs from it by a single base. This specimen belongs to a study of T cell responses to AZD1222 COVID-19 vaccine (dated by TCRdb to 2020 to 2023). With respect to the entire study: AZD1222 recipients with second doses at about 4 weeks or about 12 weeks were pooled, because spike-specific TCR depth and breadth did not differ between schedules. A total of 233 trial participants underwent TCR sequencing, of whom about 210 had received two doses of AZD1222 and about 25 had received two doses of the MenACWY control vaccine. Trial participants were enrolled by age into subgroups of 18-55, 56-69 and 70-plus years, and approximately 150, 30 and 60 TCR-sequenced participants, respectively, were included in these subgroups. Results and caveats for the whole study, not just this receptor: The vaccine-associated CD4 TCRs covered the entire spike protein, and the dominant responses fell in regions 160-218 and 743-854. Conclusions about previously exposed vaccinees are limited because only 6 or 7 AZD1222 recipients were SARS-CoV-2 seropositive at baseline. Spike-specific TCR breadth and depth rose significantly after two AZD1222 doses compared with day 0 and with MenACWY recipients. No day 14 peak-response samples were available, so repertoires were characterized only after the peak T cell response. In the small 56-69-year group, the increase in depth fell short of significance, most likely because of low power. Reportedly, almost half of the unique spike-specific TCRs recognized epitopes lying outside the regions that are mutated in the B.1.351 and B.1.1.7 variants. Most participants were white British and females outnumbered males, and the authors suggested that clonal diversity may have been underestimated.

Trimming costs V 1 base and J 9 bases, and their ends lie 16 bases apart. Its CDR3 holds 14 amino acids, cysteine through phenylalanine. CDR3 DNA is the only sequence kept; it has 42 bases, read in frame from the first base. CDR1 and CDR2 (SGHTA, FQGNSA) derive from the germline V gene. The CDR3 regions of human TCRbeta chains were subjected to immunosequencing. Under the source paper's analysis protocol: Repertoire TCRs were matched against a reference library of SARS-CoV-2-specific TCRs generated with the MIRA antigen-specificity platform. Breadth was defined as the fraction of unique TCRs that were SARS-CoV-2-associated, and depth was defined as the fraction of total T cells that were SARS-CoV-2-associated. Using the MIRA data, every spike-specific TCR was mapped to the spike region that the TCR reacted to and assigned to either a CD4 or a CD8 class. Log10-transformed breadth and depth values were compared by one-way ANOVA with Sidak's multiple comparisons tests. TCRdb provides this immuneACCESS table in a form limited to in-frame rearrangements. Some clones are lacking; in checked studies, under half of them reflect an unresolved V gene, and why the rest are absent is not known. V and J calls and clone size are given by that table; D and trimming were obtained from the DNA. Across this sample there are 120,000 or so clones, with approximately 85% seen only once. Of the sample, less than 8% is held by the ten largest clones.

Explained via the paper, the time point label denotes: baseline before first vaccination. Vaccinee samples were obtained from the UK trials COV001 and COV002, which included a single-blind randomized controlled phase 2/3 trial of AZD1222 (ChAdOx1 nCoV-19) in healthy adults. For TCRbeta chain sequencing, PBMC samples from trial participants were taken at day 0 and at day 28 after the second dose. The chain was built from TRBV7-2 and TRBJ2-7, with no confidently assigned D gene. The sequence was obtained from an adult in good health. This material consisted of peripheral blood, taken on day 0 of AZD1222 vaccination. The bases read TGTGCCAGCAGCTTAGTAAGCCCAAATGCAGGGCAGTACTTC. Its product reads: CASSLVSPNAGQYF.